Presented here are 5 T cell receptor beta chains from one specimen sequenced in a study of T cell changes during pregnancy in multiple sclerosis. TCRdb keeps only in-frame clones here, not all; method: immunoSEQ multiplex PCR. The sample has about 73,000 clones, over 80% seen once. This specimen consisted of peripheral blood, obtained in the third trimester of pregnancy. These receptors all stem from a female donor in good health, enrolled as a control in a pregnancy study.

The chain is built from TRBV10-3 and TRBJ2-1; 7 bases map to TRBD2. The CDR3 runs to 16 residues. With V trimmed by 5 bases and J by 0 bases, 7 bases remained unmatched. CDR1 is ENHRY and CDR2 is SYGVKD in the germline V gene. CDR3 sequence (DNA): TGTGCCATCAGTATCGACGGGAGGTCCTCCTACAATGAGCAGTTCTTC. It codes for CAISIDGRSSYNEQFF.

The J gene is TRBJ1-6, the V gene TRBV6-5; D gene ambiguous. Germline V gives CDR1 MNHEY, CDR2 SVGAGI. Trimming took off 8 bases at V and 15 bases at J, with 23 bases between the two ends. The CDR3 runs to 14 residues. The CDR3 region has the DNA TGTGCCAGCCCTCAAGCACTCCCACCTTGGAGCCTCCACTTT. Protein sequence: CASPQALPPWSLHF.

V usage is TRBV5-4 and J usage is TRBJ2-7, with 7 positions matching TRBD2. The ends lost 2 bases at V and 3 bases at J; junction bases unmatched: 2. Germline V gives CDR1 SGHNT, CDR2 YYREEE (reference sequence). This CDR3 has 13 amino acids. CDR3 loop: CASSLSGIYEQYF. DNA for the CDR3: TGTGCCAGCAGCTTAAGCGGGATCTACGAGCAGTACTTC.

This chain uses TRBV10-3 with TRBJ1-1; a possible D gene is TRBD1 (6 bases). CDR1 and CDR2 (germline): ENHRY, SYGVKD. With 0 bases removed from V and 0 bases from J, the gap between germline ends came to 20 bases. This CDR3 is 19 amino acids long. The CDR3 DNA sequence: TGTGCCATCAGTGAGTCCTTAACCTACGGACAGCCTATGAACACTGAAGCTTTCTTT. Its protein product is CAISESLTYGQPMNTEAFF.

J is TRBJ1-5 and V is TRBV28; D is possibly TRBD1 (6 bases). CDR1 is MDHEN and CDR2 is SYDVKM in the germline V gene. The ends were cut back, 7 bases at V and 7 bases at J, with 23 bases in the middle. The CDR3 is 16 residues long. Here the CDR3 reads CASNIIRDTPGQPQHF. The CDR3 nucleotides are TGTGCCAGCAATATTATCAGGGACACGCCTGGGCAGCCCCAGCATTTT.